This T cell receptor (beta chain) was observed in a study of shared clonotypes between healthy human individuals. Trimming took off 7 bases at V and 1 base at J, with 13 bases between the two ends. The CDR3 length is 14 residues. Germline assignment: CDR1 LNHDA and CDR2 SQIVND (reference sequence). The method was immunoSEQ multiplex PCR; TCRdb's version includes in-frame clones alone and lacks a portion of them. The data show about 1.1 million clones, 60% to 80% seen once. The chain links TRBV19 to TRBJ1-1; the D is unclear. This receptor was taken from a man aged 18 to 35 in good health. Some clones in this sample may be carry-over from other donors' samples. Material for sequencing was memory CD4+ T cells from PBMCs. As for subset: CD45RA-negative fraction. The CDR3 sequence is CASMRIDKNTEAFF. The CDR3 DNA sequence: TGTGCCAGTATGAGAATTGATAAGAACACTGAAGCTTTCTTT.